This T cell receptor (beta chain) was found in a study of identical twins. A word on this clonotype: The antigen is unknown. Relative to the germline gene, one junction end is altered; a read error may explain this.

Broader study findings: Invariant MAIT and iNKT cells are populations that could partly confound zero-insertion analyses.

Germline CDR1 is SGHTA and CDR2 is FQGNSA. This CDR3 is built from 13 residues. TCRdb analysed the 5' RACE reads with MiXCR anew, one entry per CDR3 protein. This table has approximately 700,000 distinct CDR3 sequences, roughly 6.2% appearing once. Material: naive T cells sorted from blood. This TCR derives from a young man in good health. The chain combines TRBV7-2 with TRBJ2-7, with D possibly being TRBD2 (6 bases). The CDR3 is CASRYPGGVFSNF. The CDR3 DNA reads TGTGCCAGCAGGTACCCCGGAGGGGTTTTTTCGAACTTC.